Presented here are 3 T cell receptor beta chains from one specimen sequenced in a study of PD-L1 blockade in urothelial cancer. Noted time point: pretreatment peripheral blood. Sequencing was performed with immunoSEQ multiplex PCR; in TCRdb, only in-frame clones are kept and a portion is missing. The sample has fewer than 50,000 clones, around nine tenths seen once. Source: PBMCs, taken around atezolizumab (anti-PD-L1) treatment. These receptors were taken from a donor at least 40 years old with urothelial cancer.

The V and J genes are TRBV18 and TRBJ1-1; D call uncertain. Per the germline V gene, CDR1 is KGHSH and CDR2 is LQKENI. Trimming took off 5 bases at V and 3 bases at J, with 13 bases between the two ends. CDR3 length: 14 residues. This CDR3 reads CASSREVRDTEAFF. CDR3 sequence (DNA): TGTGCCAGCTCAAGGGAAGTGAGGGACACTGAAGCTTTCTTT.

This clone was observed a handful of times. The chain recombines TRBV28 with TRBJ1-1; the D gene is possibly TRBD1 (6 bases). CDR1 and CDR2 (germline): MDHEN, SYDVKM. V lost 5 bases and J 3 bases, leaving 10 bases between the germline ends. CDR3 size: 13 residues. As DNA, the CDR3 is TGTGCCAGCAGTAAGGGGGGGGACACTGAAGCTTTCTTT. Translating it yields CASSKGGDTEAFF.

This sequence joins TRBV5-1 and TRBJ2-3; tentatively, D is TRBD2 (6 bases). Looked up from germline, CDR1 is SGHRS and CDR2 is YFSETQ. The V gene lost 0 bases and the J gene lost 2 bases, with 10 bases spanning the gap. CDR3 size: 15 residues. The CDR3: CASSLGGEATDTQYF. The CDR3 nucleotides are TGCGCCAGCAGCTTGGGAGGGGAGGCCACAGATACGCAGTATTTT.